This TCR beta chain derives from a study of PD-1 blockade in mismatch repair-deficient tumors. Data came from immunoSEQ multiplex PCR; TCRdb stores just in-frame clones and leaves some out. Among roughly 14,000 clones listed, 85% to 90% were seen once. Time point of the sample: identical approximately 11-day culture without peptide (control). TCRs were sequenced from a few patients responding to pembrolizumab. A no-peptide control culture served as baseline for clone fold changes. On this clone itself: The antigen remains undetermined.

Germline V CDR1 and CDR2: SGDLS, YYNGEE. Deletions cut 3 bases from V and 1 base from J, with 13 bases between. The CDR3 consists of 15 residues. The sequencing here drew on cells cultured in vitro, taken from a patient treated with pembrolizumab. The sequence derives from an adult with mismatch repair-deficient cancer. The chain joins TRBV9 to TRBJ1-1; D uncertain. This chain's CDR3 is CASSGRYAANTEAFF. The CDR3 region has the DNA TGTGCCAGCAGCGGAAGATACGCCGCGAACACTGAAGCTTTCTTT. Complete variable domain (other parts from reference TRBV9 and TRBJ1-1): DSGVTQTPKHLITATGQRVTLRCSPRSGDLSVYWYQQSLDQGLQFLIQYYNGEERAKGNILERFSAQQFPDLHSELNLSSLELGDSALYFCASSGRYAANTEAFFGQGTRLTVV.